This paragraph covers one T cell receptor beta chain sequence. Its antigen is not identified. CDR3 length equals 13 residues. Germline V gives CDR1 SGDLS, CDR2 YYNGEE. Trimming took off 4 bases at V and 4 bases at J, with 11 bases between the two ends. Tagging with unique molecular identifiers was applied to individual cDNA molecules. TCRdb processed the 5' RACE reads anew with MiXCR; each CDR3 protein has one entry. Of approximately 70,000 distinct CDR3 sequences listed, 9.5% to 15% are singletons. The data derive from a study of early T cells in non-severe SARS-CoV-2 infection. Study outcomes and limitations: Private and CD4 specificities were missed by VDJdb matching, skewed to anti-spike CD8.

The sample in question was whole blood, obtained at baseline. The rearrangement joins TRBV9 to TRBJ1-1; D ambiguous. This clonotype originated in an adult who was a healthcare worker with PCR-confirmed SARS-CoV-2 infection or an uninfected control (not recorded which). The donor label of this sample is uncertain. CDR3 sequence reads: CASSPPLGTEAFF. The CDR3 DNA sequence: TGTGCCAGCAGCCCTCCTCTTGGCACTGAAGCTTTCTTT.